Following are 21 T cell receptor beta chains from one sample sequenced in a study of identical twins. Using its own MiXCR run on the 5' RACE reads, TCRdb lists one record per CDR3 protein. The data contain about 700,000 distinct CDR3 sequences, roughly 8% of them singletons. This same sample was also part of a study on yellow fever vaccine responses in identical twins.

Material for sequencing was PBMCs. These receptors originate from a woman aged 18-29 years in good health.

The chain links TRBV5-5 to TRBJ2-7; 8 bases match TRBD1. Germline loops: CDR1 SGHKS, CDR2 YYEKEE (reference sequence). V dropped 6 bases and J dropped 3; count of bases not matched to a gene: 8. The CDR3 is 14 residues long. CDR3 loop: CASTSPGQGYEQYF. The CDR3 bases are TGTGCCAGCACCTCACCCGGACAGGGCTACGAGCAGTACTTC.

J is TRBJ2-5 and V is TRBV9, with 15 bases fitting TRBD2. The ends lost 0 bases at V and 0 bases at J; junction bases unmatched: 6. The CDR3 is 19 residues long. CDR1 is SGDLS and CDR2 is YYNGEE in the germline V gene. The CDR3 DNA reads as TGTGCCAGCAGCGTAGGAGGACTAGCGGGAGGGCCGTACCAAGAGACCCAGTACTTC. Encoded protein: CASSVGGLAGGPYQETQYF.

In this sample, this clonotype turned up many times. The rearrangement joins TRBV29-1 to TRBJ2-4; D possibly corresponds to TRBD2 (6 bases). The V and J ends lost 6 bases and 0 bases respectively, with 12 bases between them. The length of the CDR3 is 14 residues. Germline values: CDR1 SQVTM, CDR2 ANQGSEA. The chain's CDR3 is CSVIRGLAKNIQYF. The CDR3 nucleotides are TGCAGCGTGATACGGGGACTAGCCAAAAACATTCAGTACTTC.

This clonotype was counted a few times. The genes are TRBV7-2 and TRBJ2-5; 11 bases line up with TRBD2. This CDR3 has 16 residues. The germline gives CDR1 SGHTA, CDR2 FQGNSA. V shed 2 bases, J shed 5 bases, and the junction held 7 bases outside the gene matches. CDR3 nucleotide sequence: TGTGCCAGCAGCTTAAGAACTAGCGGGAGTTCCGAGACCCAGTACTTC. It codes for CASSLRTSGSSETQYF.

Ten or more counts support this clonotype. This chain links TRBV6-5 with TRBJ2-3; 8 bases align to TRBD2. The CDR3 consists of 15 residues. J lost 5 bases, V lost 7 bases, and 11 bases had no gene match. Germline values: CDR1 MNHEY, CDR2 SVGAGI. The CDR3 region has the DNA TGTGCCAGCAATCATGAGGCGGGGGGACTAGATACGCAGTATTTT. Protein: CASNHEAGGLDTQYF.

In this sample, this clonotype turned up many times. V is TRBV24-1 and J is TRBJ2-3; D is unclear. The CDR3 runs 12 residues. Germline assignment: CDR1 KGHDR and CDR2 SFDVKD. V lost 6 bases and J lost 6, with 9 bases in between. The CDR3 nucleotides read TGTGCCACCAGTCCCGCTGGGGATACGCAGTATTTT. Amino acid sequence: CATSPAGDTQYF.

The chain recombines TRBV7-6 with TRBJ2-7; 9 bases map to TRBD1. Germline V CDR1 and CDR2: SGHVS, FNYEAQ. The CDR3 length is 15 residues. The J segment lost 3 bases and the V segment lost 5 bases, leaving 8 bases of the junction unmatched. CDR3 bases: TGTGCCAGCAGCGGAGACAGGGGGAACCTCTACGAGCAGTACTTC. Translated: CASSGDRGNLYEQYF.

This clonotype was seen more than once but under ten times. The chain joins TRBV28 to TRBJ2-2, with D possibly matching TRBD1 (5 bases). Between the trimmed V and J ends, which lost 6 bases and 5 bases, there was a span of 16 bases. This CDR3 is built from 15 residues. Germline V gives CDR1 MDHEN, CDR2 SYDVKM. The CDR3 DNA follows: TGTGCCAGCAGCACAAACAGGAAGGGGACCGGGGAGCTGTTTTTT. Residues: CASSTNRKGTGELFF. Full variable domain (remainder filled in from reference TRBV28 and TRBJ2-2): DVKVTQSSRYLVKRTGEKVFLECVQDMDHENMFWYRQDPGLGLRLIYFSYDVKMKEKGDIPEGYSVSREKKERFSLILESASTNQTSMYLCASSTNRKGTGELFFGEGSRLTVL.

This chain links TRBV30 with TRBJ2-7, with 7 bases identical to TRBD2. V dropped 1 base and J dropped 6; count of bases not matched to a gene: 9. From germline, CDR1 is GTSNPN and CDR2 SVGIG (reference sequence). CDR3 size: 14 residues. The CDR3 here is CAWSGSGGQVEQYF. CDR3 sequence (DNA): TGTGCCTGGAGTGGGTCGGGAGGTCAGGTCGAGCAGTACTTC.

This clonotype has a count of ten or more. The V gene is TRBV14, the J gene TRBJ2-7; the D is unclear. Trimming stripped 4 bases from V and 5 bases from J, with 12 bases between. This CDR3 region has 13 residues. CDR1 is SGHDN and CDR2 is FVKESK in the germline V gene. The CDR3 nucleotides read TGTGCCAGCAGCCGAGTTTCTCGCAACGAGCAGTACTTC. This encodes CASSRVSRNEQYF.

The chain recombines TRBV12-3 or TRBV12-4 with TRBJ2-5; unclear D gene. Trimming shortened V by 3 bases and J by 1 base, and 6 bases separated the two germline ends. The CDR3 covers 13 residues. The CDR3 region has the DNA TGTGCCAGCAGTTTTCTGGCCCAAGAGACCCAGTACTTC. It yields the protein CASSFLAQETQYF.

This clonotype has only a few counts. The chain recombines TRBV7-9 with TRBJ2-1, with D tentatively TRBD2 (5 bases). From germline, CDR1 is SEHNR and CDR2 FQNEAQ (reference sequence). V gave up 7 bases and J gave up 10 bases, with 11 bases separating them. The CDR3 is made up of 11 amino acids. In nucleotides, the CDR3 is TGTGCCAGCAAGGTAGCGACCGAGCAGTTCTTC. This gives the protein CASKVATEQFF.

This clonotype was found a few times. The CDR3 region is CASPRLAGDTDTQYF. The CDR3 DNA is TGTGCCAGCCCGAGACTAGCGGGGGACACAGATACGCAGTATTTT. J is TRBJ2-3 and V is TRBV2; 12 bases are shared with TRBD2. The junction had 5 bases not matched to a gene; V was cut back by 8 bases and J by 2 bases. The CDR3 has 15 amino acids. Germline assignment: CDR1 SNHLY and CDR2 FYNNEI.

The rearrangement uses TRBV4-1 and TRBJ2-7; unclear D gene. This CDR3 spans 13 amino acids. Between the trimmed V and J ends, which lost 4 bases and 3 bases, there was a span of 10 bases. Germline CDR1 is MGHRA and CDR2 is YSYEKL. CDR3 sequence: CASSPSTLYEQYF. The CDR3, as DNA: TGCGCCAGCAGCCCCTCGACACTCTACGAGCAGTACTTC.

At least ten counts were recorded for this clonotype. The gene calls are TRBV6-5 and TRBJ2-7, with D maybe TRBD2 (6 bases). The V end was cut by 0 bases, the J end by 0 bases, with 12 bases between. Germline V gives CDR1 MNHEY, CDR2 SVGAGI. This CDR3 comprises 16 residues. CDR3 in amino acids: CASSYSGGVSSYEQYF. The CDR3 DNA sequence: TGTGCCAGCAGTTACTCGGGCGGGGTGAGCTCCTACGAGCAGTACTTC.

J is TRBJ1-1 and V is TRBV29-1; 7 nucleotides agree with TRBD1. Losses at the gene ends were 3 bases for V and 4 bases for J; bases not matched to a gene: 11. Germline CDR1 and CDR2: SQVTM and ANQGSEA. The CDR3 totals 15 residues. CDR3 coding DNA: TGCAGCGTTGATCCCGGGACAGCCTATTCCACTGAAGCTTTCTTT. Protein sequence: CSVDPGTAYSTEAFF.

This clonotype was observed a few times. The V and J genes are TRBV7-2 and TRBJ1-5, with a possible D match to TRBD1 (6 bases). Germline V lookup: CDR1 SGHTA, CDR2 FQGNSA. The length of the CDR3 is 18 residues. The V end was cut by 2 bases, the J end by 0 bases, with 17 bases between. DNA for the CDR3: TGTGCCAGCAGCTTAAGGCTAACCAGGGGATATAGCAATCAGCCCCAGCATTTT. Amino acids: CASSLRLTRGYSNQPQHF.

In its sample, this clonotype was seen a few times. Written as DNA, the CDR3 is TGCAGTGCTAGAGTAGTAGGCGGGGGGGCCTCCGGGGAGCTGTTTTTT. Protein: CSARVVGGGASGELFF. The rearrangement joins TRBV20-1 to TRBJ2-2; 9 positions agree with TRBD2. The CDR3 consists of 16 residues. CDR1 and CDR2 (germline): DFQATT, SNEGSKA (reference sequence). J was trimmed by 6 bases and V by 1 base; bases with no gene match: 9.

This clonotype was found many times. The rearrangement links TRBV29-1 to TRBJ2-3, with 7 positions matching TRBD2. Germline loops: CDR1 SQVTM, CDR2 ANQGSEA. V lost 3 bases to trimming and J lost 6 bases; unmatched junction nucleotides: 3. This CDR3 has 12 amino acids. CDR3 DNA sequence: TGCAGCGTTGATTGGCGGGAGGATACGCAGTATTTT. Its translation is CSVDWREDTQYF.

This clonotype was picked up many times. The chain employs TRBV28 and TRBJ2-7, with D perhaps being TRBD1 or TRBD2 (5 bases each). Germline CDR1 and CDR2: MDHEN and SYDVKM. The CDR3 has 17 amino acids. Trimming stripped 5 bases from V and 0 bases from J, with 20 bases between. The CDR3 sequence is CASSPPVQGPSSYEQYF. The DNA of the CDR3 is TGTGCCAGCAGTCCCCCGGTGCAGGGACCCAGCTCCTACGAGCAGTACTTC.

This clonotype has a handful of counts. This chain links TRBV6-1 with TRBJ2-2; TRBD2 matches at 8 bases. Losses at the gene ends were 6 bases for V and 0 bases for J; bases not matched to a gene: 6. The CDR3 is made up of 16 amino acids. The V gene's germline CDR1 is MNHNS and CDR2 SASEGT. The CDR3 protein is CASRVRGGTNTGELFF. In DNA form, the CDR3 reads TGTGCCAGCAGGGTCCGGGGGGGGACGAACACCGGGGAGCTGTTTTTT.